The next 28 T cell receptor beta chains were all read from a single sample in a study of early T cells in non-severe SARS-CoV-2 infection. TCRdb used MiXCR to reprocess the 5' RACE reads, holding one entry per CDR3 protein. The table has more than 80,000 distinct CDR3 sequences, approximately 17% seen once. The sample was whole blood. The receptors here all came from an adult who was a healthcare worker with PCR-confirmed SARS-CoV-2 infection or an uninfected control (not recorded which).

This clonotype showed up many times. CDR3 DNA sequence: TGTGCCAGCAGCCCGGGACTATCCTCTGGAAACACCATATATTTT. Translated, it gives CASSPGLSSGNTIYF. The chain combines TRBV6-5 with TRBJ1-3; tentatively, D is TRBD1 (5 bases). This CDR3 is 15 amino acids long. Germline loops: CDR1 MNHEY, CDR2 SVGAGI. V shed 6 bases and J shed 0 bases, with 12 bases lying between them.

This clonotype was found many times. Here the CDR3 reads CASSPEWVGGQPQHF. For the CDR3, the DNA is TGTGCCAGCAGCCCCGAATGGGTTGGGGGTCAGCCCCAGCATTTT. The rearrangement joins TRBV6-2 or TRBV6-3 to TRBJ1-5; tentatively, D is TRBD1 (5 bases). This CDR3 is 15 amino acids long. Looked up from germline, CDR1 is MNHEY and CDR2 is SVGEGT. Between the trimmed V and J ends, which lost 6 bases and 6 bases, there was a span of 18 bases.

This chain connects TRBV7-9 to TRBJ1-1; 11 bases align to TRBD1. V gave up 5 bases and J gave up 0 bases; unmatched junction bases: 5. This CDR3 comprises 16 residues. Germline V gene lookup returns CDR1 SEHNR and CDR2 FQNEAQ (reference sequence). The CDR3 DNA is TGTGCCAGCAGCCCAAGGACAGGGGGCATGAACACTGAAGCTTTCTTT. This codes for CASSPRTGGMNTEAFF.

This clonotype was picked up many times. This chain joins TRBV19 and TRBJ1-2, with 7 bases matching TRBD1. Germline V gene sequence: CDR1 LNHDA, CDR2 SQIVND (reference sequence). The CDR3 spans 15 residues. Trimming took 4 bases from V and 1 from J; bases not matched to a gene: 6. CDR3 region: CASSTRDRSNYGYTF. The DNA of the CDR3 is TGTGCCAGTAGTACCAGGGACAGAAGTAACTATGGCTACACCTTC.

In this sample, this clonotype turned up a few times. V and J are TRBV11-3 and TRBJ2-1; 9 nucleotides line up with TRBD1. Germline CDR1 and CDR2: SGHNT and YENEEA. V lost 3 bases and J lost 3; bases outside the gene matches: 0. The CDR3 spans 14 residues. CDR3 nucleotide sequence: TGTGCCAGCAGCTTGGGACAGGGCTACAATGAGCAGTTCTTC. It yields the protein CASSLGQGYNEQFF.

The CDR3 reads CASSLSQARQPQHF. CDR3 bases: TGTGCCAGCAGTTTATCGCAGGCACGGCAGCCCCAGCATTTT. V is TRBV27 and J is TRBJ1-5; D not certain. V was trimmed by 0 bases and J by 7 bases, leaving 10 bases between them. The CDR3 loop spans 14 amino acids. Germline-derived CDR1 and CDR2 are MNHEY and SMNVEV (reference sequence).

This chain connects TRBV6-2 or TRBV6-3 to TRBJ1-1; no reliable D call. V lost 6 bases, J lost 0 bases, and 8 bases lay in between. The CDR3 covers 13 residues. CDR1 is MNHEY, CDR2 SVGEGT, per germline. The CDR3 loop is CASSQTMNTEAFF. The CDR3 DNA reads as TGTGCCAGCAGCCAAACCATGAACACTGAAGCTTTCTTT.

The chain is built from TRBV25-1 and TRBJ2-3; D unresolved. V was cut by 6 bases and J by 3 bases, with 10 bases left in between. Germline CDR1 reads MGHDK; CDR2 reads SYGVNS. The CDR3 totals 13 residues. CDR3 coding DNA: TGTGCCAGCAGCGCTTTCGAGACAGATACGCAGTATTTT. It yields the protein CASSAFETDTQYF.

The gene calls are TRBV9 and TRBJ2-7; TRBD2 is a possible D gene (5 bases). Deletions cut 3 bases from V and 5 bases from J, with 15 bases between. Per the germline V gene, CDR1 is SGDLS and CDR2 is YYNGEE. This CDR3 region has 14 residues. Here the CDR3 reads CASSGDRGLDEQYF. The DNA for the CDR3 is TGTGCCAGCAGCGGAGATCGGGGATTGGACGAGCAGTACTTC. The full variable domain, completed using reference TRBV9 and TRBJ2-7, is DSGVTQTPKHLITATGQRVTLRCSPRSGDLSVYWYQQSLDQGLQFLIQYYNGEERAKGNILERFSAQQFPDLHSELNLSSLELGDSALYFCASSGDRGLDEQYFGPGTRLTVT.

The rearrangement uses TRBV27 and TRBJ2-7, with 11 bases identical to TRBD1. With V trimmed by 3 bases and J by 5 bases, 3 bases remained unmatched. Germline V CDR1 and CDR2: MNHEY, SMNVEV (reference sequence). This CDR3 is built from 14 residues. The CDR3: CASSFGTGGDEQYF. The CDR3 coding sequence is TGTGCCAGCAGTTTTGGGACAGGGGGTGACGAGCAGTACTTC.

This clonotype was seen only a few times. CDR3 nucleotide sequence: TGTGCCAGCAGGTTGCTAGCGGGAGGGAACGAGCAGTACTTC. It codes for CASRLLAGGNEQYF. This sequence joins TRBV28 and TRBJ2-7; 12 nucleotides line up with TRBD2. Per the germline V gene, CDR1 is MDHEN and CDR2 is SYDVKM. V was clipped by 6 bases and J by 5 bases; unmatched bases: 5. The CDR3 length is 14 residues.

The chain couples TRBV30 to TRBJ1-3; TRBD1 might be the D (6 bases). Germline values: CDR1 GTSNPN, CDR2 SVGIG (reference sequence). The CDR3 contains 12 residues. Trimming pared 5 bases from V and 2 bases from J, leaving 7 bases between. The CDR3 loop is CAWGQTGNTIYF. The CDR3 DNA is TGTGCCTGGGGACAGACTGGAAACACCATATATTTT.

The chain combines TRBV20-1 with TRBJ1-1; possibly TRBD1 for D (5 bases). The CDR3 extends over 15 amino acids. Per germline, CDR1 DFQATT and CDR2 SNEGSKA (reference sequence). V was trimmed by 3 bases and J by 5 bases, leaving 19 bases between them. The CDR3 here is CSARGGGGLETEAFF. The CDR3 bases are TGCAGTGCTAGGGGGGGTGGCGGACTGGAGACTGAAGCTTTCTTT.

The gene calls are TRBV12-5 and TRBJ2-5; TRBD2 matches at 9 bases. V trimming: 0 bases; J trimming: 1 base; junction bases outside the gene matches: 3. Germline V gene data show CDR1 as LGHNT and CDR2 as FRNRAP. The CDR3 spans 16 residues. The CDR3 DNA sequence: TGTGCTAGTGGTTTGGTCCAGCGGGGGGTCCAAGAGACCCAGTACTTC. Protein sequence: CASGLVQRGVQETQYF.

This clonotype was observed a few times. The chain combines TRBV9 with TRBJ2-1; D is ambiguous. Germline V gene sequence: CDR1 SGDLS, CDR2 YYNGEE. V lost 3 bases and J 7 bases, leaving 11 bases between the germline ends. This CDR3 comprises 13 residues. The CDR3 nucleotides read TGTGCCAGCAGCGCCCGTCCCCTTAATGAGCAGTTCTTC. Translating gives CASSARPLNEQFF.

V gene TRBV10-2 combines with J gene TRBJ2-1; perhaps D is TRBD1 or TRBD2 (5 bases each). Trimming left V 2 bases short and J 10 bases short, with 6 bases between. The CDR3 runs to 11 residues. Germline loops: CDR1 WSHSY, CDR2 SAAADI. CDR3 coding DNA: TGCGCCAGCAGTGAGGGGGGAGAGCAGTTCTTC. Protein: CASSEGGEQFF.

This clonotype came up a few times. The CDR3 loop reads CATGTGGNYGYTF. The CDR3 DNA reads TGCGCCACCGGGACAGGGGGCAACTATGGCTACACCTTC. This rearrangement joins TRBV10-2 to TRBJ1-2; 12 bases match TRBD1. This CDR3 has 13 residues. Trimming removed 10 bases from V and 2 bases from J; junction bases left unmatched: 2. CDR1 is WSHSY, CDR2 SAAADI, per germline.

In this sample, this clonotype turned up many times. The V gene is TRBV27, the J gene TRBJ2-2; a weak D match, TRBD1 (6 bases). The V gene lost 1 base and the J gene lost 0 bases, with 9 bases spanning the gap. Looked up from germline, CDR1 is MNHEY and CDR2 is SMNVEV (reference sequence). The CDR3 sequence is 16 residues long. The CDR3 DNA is TGTGCCAGCAGTTTATATCAGGGGTCGAACACCGGGGAGCTGTTTTTT. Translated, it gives CASSLYQGSNTGELFF.

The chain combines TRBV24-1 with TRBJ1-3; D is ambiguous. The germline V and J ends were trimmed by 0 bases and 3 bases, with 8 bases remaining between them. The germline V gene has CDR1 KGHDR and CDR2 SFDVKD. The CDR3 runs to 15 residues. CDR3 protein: CATSDLRGGGNTIYF. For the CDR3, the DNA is TGTGCCACCAGTGATTTGCGGGGAGGTGGAAACACCATATATTTT.

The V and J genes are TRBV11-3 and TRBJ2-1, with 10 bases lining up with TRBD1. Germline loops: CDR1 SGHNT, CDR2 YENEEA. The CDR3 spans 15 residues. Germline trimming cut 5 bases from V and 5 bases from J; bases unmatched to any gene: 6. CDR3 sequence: CASSPVGQGDNEQFF. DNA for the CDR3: TGTGCCAGCAGCCCTGTTGGACAGGGGGACAATGAGCAGTTCTTC. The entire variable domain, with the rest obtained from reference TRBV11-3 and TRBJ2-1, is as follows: EAGVVQSPRYKIIEKKQPVAFWCNPISGHNTLYWYLQNLGQGPELLIRYENEEAVDDSQLPKDRFSAERLKGVDSTLKIQPAELGDSAVYLCASSPVGQGDNEQFFGPGTRLTVL.

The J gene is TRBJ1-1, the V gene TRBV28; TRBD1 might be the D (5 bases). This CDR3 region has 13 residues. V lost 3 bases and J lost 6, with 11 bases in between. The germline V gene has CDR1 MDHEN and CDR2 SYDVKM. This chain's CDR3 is CASSLTAVAEAFF. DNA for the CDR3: TGTGCCAGCAGTTTGACAGCGGTCGCTGAAGCTTTCTTT.

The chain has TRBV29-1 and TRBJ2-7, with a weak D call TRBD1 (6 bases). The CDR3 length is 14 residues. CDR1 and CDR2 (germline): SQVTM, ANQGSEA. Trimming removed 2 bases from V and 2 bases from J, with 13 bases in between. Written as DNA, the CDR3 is TGCAGCGTTGAATTCCCCCGGGACACCTACGAGCAGTACTTC. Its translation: CSVEFPRDTYEQYF.

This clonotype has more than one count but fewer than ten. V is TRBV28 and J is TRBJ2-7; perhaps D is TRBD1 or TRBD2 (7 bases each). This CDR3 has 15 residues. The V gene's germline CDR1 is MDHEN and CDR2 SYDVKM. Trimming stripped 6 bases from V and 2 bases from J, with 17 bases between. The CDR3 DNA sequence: TGTGCCAGCAGGATGCGACAGGGAGGGACCTACGAGCAGTACTTC. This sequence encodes CASRMRQGGTYEQYF.

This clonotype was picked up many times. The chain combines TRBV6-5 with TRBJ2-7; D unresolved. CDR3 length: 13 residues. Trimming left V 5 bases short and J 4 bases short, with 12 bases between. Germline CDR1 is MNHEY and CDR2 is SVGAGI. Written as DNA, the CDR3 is TGTGCCAGCAGTAGGGCCCTAAGGTACGAGCAGTACTTC. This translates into CASSRALRYEQYF.

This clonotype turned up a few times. The CDR3 is CASSLEPGDTEAFF. The CDR3 DNA sequence: TGTGCCAGCAGCTTGGAGCCCGGGGACACTGAAGCTTTCTTT. This rearrangement joins TRBV5-4 to TRBJ1-1, with D unclear. CDR1 is SGHNT and CDR2 is YYREEE in the germline V gene (reference sequence). The V end was cut by 0 bases, the J end by 3 bases, with 9 bases between. The CDR3 is made up of 14 amino acids.

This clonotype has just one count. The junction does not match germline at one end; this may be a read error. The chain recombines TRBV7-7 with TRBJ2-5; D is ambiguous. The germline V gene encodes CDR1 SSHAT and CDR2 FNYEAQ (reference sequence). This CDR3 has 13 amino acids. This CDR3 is CASSFYSQETQYF. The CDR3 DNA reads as TGTGCTAGCAGCTTTTACAGCCAAGAGACCCAGTACTTC. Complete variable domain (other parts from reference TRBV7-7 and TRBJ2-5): GAGVSQSPRYKVTKRGQDVTLRCDPISSHATLYWYQQALGQGPEFLTYFNYEAQPDKSGLPSDRFSAERPEGSISTLTIQRTEQRDSAMYRCASSFYSQETQYFGPGTRLLVL.

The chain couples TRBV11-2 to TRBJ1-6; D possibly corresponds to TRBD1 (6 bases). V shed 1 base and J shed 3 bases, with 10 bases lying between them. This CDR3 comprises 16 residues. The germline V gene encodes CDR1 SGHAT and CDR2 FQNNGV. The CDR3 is CASSLAGGIYNSPLHF. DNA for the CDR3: TGTGCCAGCAGCTTAGCCGGGGGCATCTATAATTCACCCCTCCACTTT.

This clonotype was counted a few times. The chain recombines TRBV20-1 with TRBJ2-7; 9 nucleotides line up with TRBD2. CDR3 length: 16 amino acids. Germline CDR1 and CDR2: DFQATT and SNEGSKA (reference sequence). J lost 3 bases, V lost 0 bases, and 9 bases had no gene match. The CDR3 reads CSARDVREGLGYEQYF. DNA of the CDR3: TGCAGTGCTAGAGATGTGCGGGAGGGCCTCGGCTACGAGCAGTACTTC.